These 24 T cell receptor beta chains were sequenced from one sample in a study of T cells in women clearing cervical HPV infection. Data came from immunoSEQ multiplex PCR; TCRdb stores just in-frame clones and leaves some out. The table lists about 21,000 clones. Material for sequencing was blood buffy coat. All receptors come from a woman aged 18 to 75 with a cervical HPV16 infection that either progressed to CIN3+ or cleared (not recorded which).

As regards this clone: The read falls 3 residues short of the CDR3 end, and the missing part is taken from the germline J gene. The J gene is TRBJ1-1, the V gene TRBV18; 7 nucleotides match TRBD1. The trim removed 0 bases at V and 2 bases at J, leaving 3 bases unmatched. This CDR3 is built from 15 residues. CDR1 and CDR2 from the germline V gene are KGHSH and LQKENI. The CDR3 bases that were read are TGTGCCAGCTCACCACCGGGAGGGGGCAACACTGAA. Translating gives CASSPPGGGNTE. The full CDR3 reads CASSPPGGGNTEAFF.

Notes on this clone: The sequenced fragment ends 3 residues before the CDR3 boundary, so the rest is inferred from the germline J gene. The chain carries TRBV7-8 and TRBJ1-4; weak D call: TRBD1 (5 bases). The CDR3 sequence is 17 residues long. CDR1 is SGHVS, CDR2 FQNEAQ, per germline. V was pared by 0 bases and J by 2 bases, with 13 bases between. Incomplete CDR3 DNA: TGTGCCAGCAGCTTAGCCGGCAGGGAAGGGACTAATGAAAAA. This translates into CASSLAGREGTNEK. The whole CDR3 is CASSLAGREGTNEKLFF.

CDR3 DNA (partial): TGTGCCAGCAGCCAACGGAGGGTCCTCTATGGC. It specifies CASSQRRVLYG. The full CDR3 reads CASSQRRVLYGYTF. The V gene is TRBV7-2, the J gene TRBJ1-2; unclear D gene. Coverage ceases 3 residues before the CDR3 finishes, and the germline J gene fills in the end. Trimming pared 5 bases from V and 4 bases from J, leaving 14 bases between. CDR3 length: 14 residues. From germline, CDR1 is SGHTA and CDR2 FQGNSA. Based on the CDR3 plus reference TRBV7-2 and TRBJ1-2, the full variable domain is GAGVSQSPSNKVTEKGKDVELRCDPISGHTALYWYRQSLGQGLEFLIYFQGNSAPDKSGLPSDRFSAERTGGSVSTLTIQRTQQEDSAVYLCASSQRRVLYGYTFGSGTRLTVV.

Regarding this clone: The read finishes 3 residues shy of the CDR3 end, and the germline J gene is used to complete it. This chain connects TRBV18 to TRBJ2-2; 11 bases map to TRBD2. Germline V gives CDR1 KGHSH, CDR2 LQKENI. The J segment lost 3 bases and the V segment lost 0 bases, leaving 3 bases of the junction unmatched. This CDR3 comprises 17 residues. Incomplete CDR3 DNA: TGTGCCAGCTCACCACCGACTAGCGGGACTCACACCGGGGAG. This translates into CASSPPTSGTHTGE. The complete CDR3 protein is CASSPPTSGTHTGELFF.

Measured by frequency, this clone is medium-sized. CDR3 bases read: TGTGCCAGCAGTTTGGCCGGACAAACGATATCCTACGAG. Translation gives CASSLAGQTISYE. The full CDR3 sequence reads CASSLAGQTISYEQYF. The V call is TRBV28, the J call TRBJ2-7; a possible D gene is TRBD1 (5 bases). Read coverage stops 3 residues before the CDR3 terminus; the germline J gene supplies the remainder. The V end was cut by 3 bases, the J end by 1 base, with 16 bases between. CDR1 and CDR2 from the germline V gene are MDHEN and SYDVKM. The CDR3 has 16 amino acids.

Details on this clone: The CDR3 goes on 3 residues after the read ends, and that part is filled in from the germline J gene. The chain carries TRBV29-1 and TRBJ2-2; 12 bases are a match to TRBD1. The CDR3 covers 14 residues. Trimming took 7 bases from V and 7 from J; bases not matched to a gene: 7. The germline gives CDR1 SQVTM, CDR2 ANQGSEA. CDR3 sequence: CSGGTGGDYGELFF. The part of the CDR3 DNA that was read is TGCAGCGGCGGGACAGGGGGCGATTACGGGGAG.

In the case of this clone: The read halts 3 residues ahead of the CDR3 end, with the missing end drawn from the germline J gene. V usage is TRBV12-3 or TRBV12-4 and J usage is TRBJ2-1; a possible D gene is TRBD1 (6 bases). The CDR3 sequence is 13 residues long. V was shortened by 2 bases and J by 8 bases, with 10 bases between the two germline ends. The part of the CDR3 DNA that was read is TGTGCCAGCAGTTTACAGGGGTCCGATGAG. Translated, it gives CASSLQGSDE. The full CDR3 sequence reads CASSLQGSDEQFF.

About this clone itself: The read falls 3 residues short of the CDR3 end, and the missing part is taken from the germline J gene. The chain is built from TRBV20-1 and TRBJ1-2; no definite D call. V gave up 6 bases and J gave up 2 bases, with 16 bases separating them. The CDR3 consists of 14 residues. Germline lookup yields CDR1 DFQATT and CDR2 SNEGSKA (reference sequence). CDR3 protein: CSAPRSAGNYGYTF. The DNA read from the CDR3 is TGCAGTGCCCCCCGCTCGGCAGGCAACTATGGC.

With regard to this clone: The sequence runs out 3 residues before the end of the CDR3; the remainder is reconstructed from the germline J gene. The V and J genes are TRBV5-1 and TRBJ1-1, with a possible D match to TRBD1 (6 bases). Trimming took 4 bases from V and 1 from J, leaving 14 bases between them. CDR1 is SGHRS, CDR2 YFSETQ, per germline. This CDR3 spans 15 amino acids. The CDR3 spells CASSIQGQENTEAFF. The sequenced part of the CDR3 DNA is TGCGCCAGCAGCATACAGGGCCAGGAGAACACTGAA.

In regard to this clone: The read gets to within 3 residues of the CDR3 end, and the germline J gene fills in the rest. The chain uses TRBV28 and TRBJ1-6; D gene uncertain. Germline V lookup: CDR1 MDHEN, CDR2 SYDVKM. The CDR3 is made up of 14 amino acids. Partial CDR3 DNA: TGTGCCAGCAGTTTCTGGGTCCGACTTTTGCCC. Translation gives CASSFWVRLLP. The CDR3 as a whole reads CASSFWVRLLPLHF. Full variable domain (outside the CDR3, taken from reference TRBV28 and TRBJ1-6): DVKVTQSSRYLVKRTGEKVFLECVQDMDHENMFWYRQDPGLGLRLIYFSYDVKMKEKGDIPEGYSVSREKKERFSLILESASTNQTSMYLCASSFWVRLLPLHFGNGTRLTVT.

As to this clone: The read gets to within 3 residues of the CDR3 end, and the germline J gene fills in the rest. V and J are TRBV6-2 or TRBV6-3 and TRBJ1-5; the D gene is possibly TRBD1 (6 bases). CDR3 size: 15 residues. Germline V gene sequence: CDR1 MNHEY, CDR2 SVGEGT. V shed 6 bases and J shed 5 bases, with 17 bases lying between them. The CDR3 bases that were read are TGTGCCAGCAGCCCAAGTGGGGGCGCATATCAGCCC. The encoded protein is CASSPSGGAYQP. The CDR3 as a whole reads CASSPSGGAYQPQHF.

A remark on this clone: One junction end does not reproduce the germline sequence, and a read error may be involved. From the germline J gene comes the end of the CDR3, since the read stops 3 residues before it. The J gene is TRBJ2-5, the V gene TRBV4-2; the D gene is possibly TRBD1 (5 bases). This CDR3 contains 15 residues. Germline V gene sequence: CDR1 LGHNA, CDR2 YNFKEQ. CDR3 residues: CASSQDQGAWETQYF. The CDR3 DNA, read in part, is TGCGCCAGCAGCCAAGATCAAGGGGCTTGGGAGACC.

The CDR3 loop reads CASSLGQTIYNEQFF. The CDR3 bases that were read are TGTGCCAGCAGTCTAGGGCAGACTATCTACAATGAG. The chain uses TRBV27 and TRBJ2-1; the D gene is possibly TRBD2 (5 bases). The CDR3 end falls 3 residues outside the read, so it is completed with the germline J gene. This CDR3 contains 15 residues. The V end was cut by 5 bases, the J end by 3 bases, with 14 bases between. Germline V gene data show CDR1 as MNHEY and CDR2 as SMNVEV (reference sequence).

The sequenced part of the CDR3 DNA is TGTGCCAGCATAGGGACAGCTTACGAG. Its translation: CASIGTAYE. The full CDR3 reads CASIGTAYEQYF. This chain links TRBV28 with TRBJ2-7; 7 bases are a match to TRBD1. The read stops 3 residues short of the end of the CDR3; the missing end is completed from the germline J gene. The CDR3 extends over 12 amino acids. After removal of 7 bases from V and 4 bases from J, the junction contained 4 bases not matched to a gene. CDR1 and CDR2 from the germline V gene are MDHEN and SYDVKM.

Concerning this clone itself: The sequenced fragment ends 3 residues before the CDR3 boundary, so the rest is inferred from the germline J gene. This chain connects TRBV7-9 to TRBJ2-5; TRBD1 is a possible D gene (6 bases). Germline CDR1 is SEHNR and CDR2 is FQNEAQ (reference sequence). CDR3 size: 15 residues. The sequenced CDR3 bases are TGTGCCAGCAGCTTAGCCTCGGGACACGGGGATACC. Residues: CASSLASGHGDT. The whole CDR3 protein reads CASSLASGHGDTQYF. Supplemented by reference TRBV7-9 and TRBJ2-5, the full variable domain reads DTGVSQNPRHKITKRGQNVTFRCDPISEHNRLYWYRQTLGQGPEFLTYFQNEAQLEKSRLLSDRFSAERPKGSFSTLEIQRTEQGDSAMYLCASSLASGHGDTQYFGPGTRLLVL.

Note on this clone: The read gets to within 3 residues of the CDR3 end, and the germline J gene fills in the rest. This chain joins TRBV7-9 and TRBJ2-1, with 10 bases that match TRBD2. J lost 9 bases, V lost 5 bases, and 10 bases had no gene match. The CDR3 loop spans 15 amino acids. Germline V gene data show CDR1 as SEHNR and CDR2 as FQNEAQ (reference sequence). The CDR3 bases that were read are TGTGCCAGCAGCCATTCTAGCGGGAGTCGGGTTGAG. This encodes CASSHSSGSRVE. The whole CDR3 is CASSHSSGSRVEQFF.

Remarks on this clone: The DNA ends 3 residues before the CDR3 does, and the rest of the CDR3 is filled in from the germline J gene. V usage is TRBV5-1 and J usage is TRBJ1-6; 8 nucleotides align to TRBD1. CDR3 length: 13 amino acids. Germline V gene data show CDR1 as SGHRS and CDR2 as YFSETQ. The junction had 6 bases not matched to a gene; V was cut back by 8 bases and J by 8 bases. The CDR3 is CASRPTGDSPLHF. The CDR3 DNA, read in part, is TGCGCCAGTAGGCCGACAGGGGATTCACCC.

The CDR3 spells CASSLGLAGGTEQYF. The CDR3 bases that were read are TGTGCCAGCAGTCTAGGGTTAGCGGGAGGCACCGAG. This rearrangement joins TRBV2 to TRBJ2-7, with 10 bases identical to TRBD2. The CDR3 end is not reached by the read, which stops 3 residues before it; the germline J gene fills it in. J lost 6 bases, V lost 5 bases, and 10 bases had no gene match. The CDR3 runs to 15 residues. The germline CDR1 and CDR2 sequences are SNHLY and FYNNEI.

In the case of this clone: The read stops 3 residues short of the end of the CDR3; the missing end is completed from the germline J gene. The rearrangement uses TRBV28 and TRBJ2-7; weak D call: TRBD2 (6 bases). The CDR3 runs 14 residues. Germline-derived CDR1 and CDR2 are MDHEN and SYDVKM. V was shortened by 6 bases and J by 2 bases, with 14 bases between the two germline ends. The covered CDR3 bases are TGTGCCAGCAGCCTACATGCGGGAACCTACGAG. Amino acids: CASSLHAGTYE. The full CDR3 protein is CASSLHAGTYEQYF.

With regard to this clone: The missing CDR3 end, 3 residues past where the read stops, is filled in from the germline J gene. The J gene is TRBJ1-5, the V gene TRBV6-1; 7 positions agree with TRBD1. The CDR3 covers 14 residues. Trimming cost V 4 bases and J 3 bases; bases outside gene matches: 3. Germline V CDR1 and CDR2: MNHNS, SASEGT. CDR3 DNA, as far as it was read: TGTGCCAGCAGTGCACAGGGGCCCAATCAGCCC. It specifies CASSAQGPNQP. The entire CDR3 protein is CASSAQGPNQPQHF.

As for this clone: From the germline J gene comes the end of the CDR3, since the read stops 3 residues before it. The chain employs TRBV14 and TRBJ2-7; D possibly corresponds to TRBD2 (6 bases). The CDR3 length is 14 residues. Germline loops: CDR1 SGHDN, CDR2 FVKESK. Trimming pared 4 bases from V and 4 bases from J, leaving 14 bases between. The CDR3 loop is CASSLLTSSYEQYF. The CDR3 bases that were read are TGTGCCAGCAGCCTATTGACTAGTAGTTACGAG.

For this clone: The read halts 3 residues ahead of the CDR3 end, with the missing end drawn from the germline J gene. The V call is TRBV7-9, the J call TRBJ2-1; 10 bases are shared with TRBD1. Germline trimming cut 4 bases from V and 6 bases from J; bases unmatched to any gene: 3. CDR1 and CDR2 (germline): SEHNR, FQNEAQ (reference sequence). The CDR3 spans 14 residues. CDR3 bases read: TGTGCCAGCAGCTCCGGGACAGGGGTCAATGAG. Translating gives CASSSGTGVNE. The CDR3 as a whole reads CASSSGTGVNEQFF.

Details on this clone: The read stops 3 residues short of the end of the CDR3; the missing end is completed from the germline J gene. V usage is TRBV4-2 and J usage is TRBJ2-1, with 11 bases aligning to TRBD2. The J segment lost 7 bases and the V segment lost 2 bases, leaving 10 bases of the junction unmatched. The CDR3 consists of 17 residues. The germline V gene encodes CDR1 LGHNA and CDR2 YNFKEQ. The CDR3 DNA, read in part, is TGTGCCAGCAGCCAACAACTGGGACTAGCGGCCTTTAATGAG. This codes for CASSQQLGLAAFNE. The full CDR3 protein is CASSQQLGLAAFNEQFF.

On this clone itself: The CDR3 end lies 3 residues beyond the end of the read and is filled in from the germline J gene. The rearrangement links TRBV9 to TRBJ1-6; 7 nucleotides match TRBD1. V was clipped by 4 bases and J by 4 bases; unmatched bases: 8. Germline CDR1 reads SGDLS; CDR2 reads YYNGEE. This CDR3 spans 16 amino acids. CDR3 protein: CASSPEGANYNSPLHF. The DNA read from the CDR3 is TGTGCCAGCAGCCCCGAGGGGGCCAATTATAATTCACCC.